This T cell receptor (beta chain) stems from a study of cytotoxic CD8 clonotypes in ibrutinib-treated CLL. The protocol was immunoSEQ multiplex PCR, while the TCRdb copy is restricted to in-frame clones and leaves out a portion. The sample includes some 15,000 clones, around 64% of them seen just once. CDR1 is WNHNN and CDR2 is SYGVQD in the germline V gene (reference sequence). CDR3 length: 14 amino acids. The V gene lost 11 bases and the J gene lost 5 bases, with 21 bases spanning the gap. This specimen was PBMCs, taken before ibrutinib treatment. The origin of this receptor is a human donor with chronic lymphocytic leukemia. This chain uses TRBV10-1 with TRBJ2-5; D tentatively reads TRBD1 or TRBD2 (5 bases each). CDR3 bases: TGCGCCGGCGGAAGTGGGGGTTTAGAGGAGACCCAGTACTTC. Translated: CAGGSGGLEETQYF.